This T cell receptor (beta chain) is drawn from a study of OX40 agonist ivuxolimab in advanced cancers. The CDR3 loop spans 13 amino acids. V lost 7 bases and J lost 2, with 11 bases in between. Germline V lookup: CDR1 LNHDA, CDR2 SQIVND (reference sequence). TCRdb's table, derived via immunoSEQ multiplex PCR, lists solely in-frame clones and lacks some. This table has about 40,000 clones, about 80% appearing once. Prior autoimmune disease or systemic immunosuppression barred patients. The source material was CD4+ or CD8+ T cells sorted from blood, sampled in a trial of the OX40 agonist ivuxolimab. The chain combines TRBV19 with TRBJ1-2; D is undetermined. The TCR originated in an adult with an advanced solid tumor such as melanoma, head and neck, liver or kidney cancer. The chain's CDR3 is CASIPSRNYGYTF. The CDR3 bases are TGTGCCAGTATCCCTTCCCGAAACTATGGCTACACCTTC.